Listed below are T cell receptor beta chains from one sample, sequenced in a study of immune evolution from preneoplasia to lung adenocarcinoma. TCRdb's table, derived via immunoSEQ multiplex PCR, lists solely in-frame clones and lacks some. The sample lists some 7,000 clones; around four fifths were seen once. The sequenced material came from FFPE adjacent normal lung tissue. Receptors were obtained from a person aged 55-80 years with lung adenocarcinoma. Both conserved end residues are part of each CDR3. The D gene is left open where the match is weak. Clone size is shown for a subset of rows, as once, few, many or a class of expanded clone.

len | j_gene | d_gene | abundance | v_gene | CDR3nt | CDR3aa
12 | TRBJ2-7 | . | few | TRBV10-2 | TGCGCCAGAGACTGCCCCTCCTACGAGCAGTACTTC | CARDCPSYEQYF
13 | TRBJ2-7 | . | . | TRBV6-6 | TGTGCCAGCAGGCCAGGGGACTCCTACGAGCAGTACTTC | CASRPGDSYEQYF
14 | TRBJ2-3 | . | . | TRBV4-3 | TGCGCCAGCAGAAGGACCGTGACCACAGATACGCAGTATTTT | CASRRTVTTDTQYF
14 | TRBJ2-1 | TRBD1 | once | TRBV11-2 | TGTGCCAGCGGGCGGGACAGGGGGTACAATGAGCAGTTCTTC | CASGRDRGYNEQFF
14 | TRBJ1-3 | . | few | TRBV29-1 | TGCAGCGCCACGCTTGTGGACACTGGAAACACCATATATTTT | CSATLVDTGNTIYF
14 | TRBJ2-5 | . | . | TRBV29-1 | TGCAGCGTTGAAGATACTGCCAGCCAAGAGACCCAGTACTTC | CSVEDTASQETQYF
15 | TRBJ1-1 | . | . | TRBV5-6 | TGTGCCAGCTCCTCGGGAGGGGGGTTGAGCACTGAAGCTTTCTTT | CASSSGGGLSTEAFF
15 | TRBJ1-5 | TRBD1 | . | TRBV12-5 | TGTGCTAGTGGTTTGAACCGACAGGGGATACAGCCCCAGCATTTT | CASGLNRQGIQPQHF
15 | TRBJ1-4 | TRBD1 | . | TRBV9 | TGTGCCAGCAGCGTAGAGGACAGGGTTAATGAAAAACTGTTTTTT | CASSVEDRVNEKLFF
17 | TRBJ2-3 | TRBD2 | . | TRBV7-3 | TGTGCCAGCAGCGAGGGGACTAGCGGGAGTGTATCAGATACGCAGTATTTT | CASSEGTSGSVSDTQYF
15 | TRBJ2-3 | TRBD2 | few | TRBV15 | TGTGCCACCAGCAGAGCCGGGAGGCGAGCAGATACGCAGTATTTT | CATSRAGRRADTQYF
17 | TRBJ1-1 | . | . | TRBV9 | TGTGCCAGCAGCCCCCATGGGGCAGGCGTAGGGGACACTGAAGCTTTCTTT | CASSPHGAGVGDTEAFF
14 | TRBJ2-5 | . | . | TRBV5-1 | TGCGCCAGCAGCGTACAACAGGGTCAAGAGACCCAGTACTTC | CASSVQQGQETQYF
14 | TRBJ2-2 | TRBD2 | . | TRBV5-1 | TGCGCCAGCTCTAGACTAGCGACGTCCGGGGAGCTGTTTTTT | CASSRLATSGELFF
14 | TRBJ1-2 | . | . | TRBV4-3 | TGCGCCAGCAGCCAAACCAGGGAATTCGGCGGCTACACCTTC | CASSQTREFGGYTF
15 | TRBJ2-7 | TRBD1 | . | TRBV28 | TGTGCCAGCAGTCCCCCTGACAGGGGATTGAACGAGCAGTACTTC | CASSPPDRGLNEQYF
15 | TRBJ1-1 | TRBD1 | . | TRBV27 | TGTGCCAGCAGCCGACAGGGGGCAGTGAACACTGAAGCTTTCTTT | CASSRQGAVNTEAFF
16 | TRBJ2-5 | TRBD2 | . | TRBV27 | TGTGCCAGCAGTTTATTAGCGGGAGGGCCGGGAGAGACCCAGTACTTC | CASSLLAGGPGETQYF
12 | TRBJ2-7 | TRBD1 | . | TRBV29-1 | TGCAGCGTTTGGGACAGACCCGACGAGCAGTACTTC | CSVWDRPDEQYF
14 | TRBJ2-1 | TRBD1 | . | TRBV6-1 | TGTGCCAGCAGTGATACAGGGGGCTCGAGTGAGCAGTTCTTC | CASSDTGGSSEQFF
15 | TRBJ2-1 | TRBD2 | . | TRBV6-5 | TGTGCCAGCAGTTACTCAGCGGGAGTGGCCAATGAGCAGTTCTTC | CASSYSAGVANEQFF
13 | TRBJ2-5 | TRBD1 | few | TRBV28 | TGTGCCAGCAGTTCACAGGGGGCAAAGACCCAGTACTTC | CASSSQGAKTQYF
16 | TRBJ2-5 | . | . | TRBV5-5 | TGTGCCAGCAGCGCTTGGGATAGCCCGCAAAGAGAGACCCAGTACTTC | CASSAWDSPQRETQYF
13 | TRBJ2-2 | TRBD1 | . | TRBV29-1 | TGCAGCTGGACGACAGGGGGTTCCGGGGAGCTGTTTTTT | CSWTTGGSGELFF
18 | TRBJ2-2 | . | . | TRBV15 | TGTGCCACCAGCAGAGAGGGAGTGGGTTGGCAGGACACCGGGGAGCTGTTTTTT | CATSREGVGWQDTGELFF
15 | TRBJ1-5 | TRBD1 | . | TRBV5-1 | TGCGCCAGCAGCACCGGACAGGGGGCGAATCAGCCCCAGCATTTT | CASSTGQGANQPQHF
13 | TRBJ2-5 | . | few | TRBV6-5 | TGTGCCAGCAGTTACTCGGATGGGGAGACCCAGTACTTC | CASSYSDGETQYF
15 | TRBJ1-2 | TRBD1 | . | TRBV19 | TGTGCCAGTAGGACGGACAGGGGAAAGGCCTATGGCTACACCTTC | CASRTDRGKAYGYTF
14 | TRBJ1-5 | TRBD1 | . | TRBV6-5 | TGTGCCAGCAGTTTGACAGGGAAAAATCAGCCCCAGCATTTT | CASSLTGKNQPQHF
14 | TRBJ2-4 | . | . | TRBV15 | TGTGCCACCAGCAGCGGGACTCCCAAAAACATTCAGTACTTC | CATSSGTPKNIQYF
14 | TRBJ1-1 | TRBD1 | . | TRBV7-9 | TGTGCCAGCAGCTCCCAGGGGGGGGGCACTGAAGCTTTCTTT | CASSSQGGGTEAFF
13 | TRBJ1-4 | . | . | TRBV4-2 | TGTGCCAGCAGCCAGGACATCCTTGAAAAACTGTTTTTT | CASSQDILEKLFF
18 | TRBJ2-2 | TRBD1 | few | TRBV5-4 | TGTGCCAGCAGCTTGGCCACCGGGACAGGGGGCAGAACCGGGGAGCTGTTTTTT | CASSLATGTGGRTGELFF
15 | TRBJ2-1 | TRBD2 | once | TRBV19 | TGTGCCAGTAGAGAACAAGCGGGAGGCTACAATGAGCAGTTCTTC | CASREQAGGYNEQFF
12 | TRBJ2-1 | . | . | TRBV5-4 | TGTGCCAGCAGCTGGACTGACAATGAGCAGTTCTTC | CASSWTDNEQFF
14 | TRBJ2-3 | . | few | TRBV7-2 | TGTGCCAGCAGGACAGGACTTGCCACAGATACGCAGTATTTT | CASRTGLATDTQYF
14 | TRBJ2-2 | TRBD2 | . | TRBV4-1 | TGCGCCAGCAGCCAATGGGAGGGAACCGGGGAGCTGTTTTTT | CASSQWEGTGELFF
15 | TRBJ2-1 | TRBD1 | . | TRBV28 | TGTGCCAGCAGTTTTCCTTTTACAGGGGGCAGTGAGCAGTTCTTC | CASSFPFTGGSEQFF
14 | TRBJ2-1 | . | . | TRBV6-1 | TGTGCCAGCAGTGAAGACACAGGGTCCAATGAGCAGTTCTTC | CASSEDTGSNEQFF
14 | TRBJ1-1 | TRBD1 | . | TRBV19 | TGTGCCAGTAGACGACAGGGGACGAACACTGAAGCTTTCTTT | CASRRQGTNTEAFF